These T cell receptor beta chains were read from a single sample in a study of shared clonotypes between healthy human individuals. The protocol was immunoSEQ multiplex PCR, while the TCRdb copy is restricted to in-frame clones and leaves out a portion. This sample has about 2,200,000 clones; roughly 91% occur once, and the top ten carry over 1.5%. The sequenced material came from naive CD8+ T cells from PBMCs. The receptors derive from a young man in good health. Some clones in this sample may be carry-over from other donors' samples. Both conserved end residues are part of each CDR3. Fields, in order: CDR3 protein, CDR3 DNA, CDR3 length, clone size, J gene, D gene, V gene. A D gene is named only where the DNA matches it firmly. Only part of the rows carry a size: once, few, many, or a class if the clone is expanded.

CASSLALAGGLRETQYF | TGCGCCAGCAGCTTGGCTCTAGCGGGAGGGTTAAGAGAGACCCAGTACTTC | 17 | - | TRBJ2-5 | TRBD2 | TRBV5-1
CASSTRQGATDTQYF | TGTGCCAGCAGCACGAGACAGGGTGCCACAGATACGCAGTATTTT | 15 | - | TRBJ2-3 | TRBD1 | TRBV5-6
CASSPERQSIIPRTGELFF | TGTGCCAGCAGCCCGGAGCGGCAGTCAATAATCCCGAGAACCGGGGAGCTGTTTTTT | 19 | - | TRBJ2-2 | - | TRBV5-8
CASSGFATEAFF | TGTGCCAGCAGTGGGTTCGCCACTGAAGCTTTCTTT | 12 | few | TRBJ1-1 | - | TRBV6-1
CASTGPWEPEAFF | TGTGCCAGCACAGGTCCGTGGGAGCCTGAAGCTTTCTTT | 13 | - | TRBJ1-1 | - | TRBV7-9
CASSLGRDRVTDTQYF | TGTGCCAGCAGCTTAGGCCGGGACAGGGTCACAGATACGCAGTATTTT | 16 | - | TRBJ2-3 | TRBD1 | TRBV11-2
CAISEWQGTYNEQFF | TGTGCCATCAGTGAGTGGCAGGGAACCTACAATGAGCAGTTCTTC | 15 | few | TRBJ2-1 | - | TRBV10-3
CASSTSKIEQFF | TGTGCCAGCAGTACTAGTAAGATTGAGCAGTTCTTC | 12 | - | TRBJ2-1 | - | TRBV5-8
CAWTKKGRDYEQYF | TGTGCCTGGACGAAAAAGGGCAGGGACTACGAGCAGTACTTC | 14 | - | TRBJ2-7 | - | TRBV30
CASSFGGLGETQYF | TGTGCCAGCAGTTTCGGGGGGCTCGGGGAGACCCAGTACTTC | 14 | - | TRBJ2-5 | - | TRBV27